This TCR beta chain was sequenced during a study of blood T cell repertoires in COVID-19 (dated by TCRdb to the early 2020s). About the investigation overall: The collaborator samples originated in the United States, Italy and Spain and spanned the acute and convalescent phases of COVID-19. A de-identified subject ID, COVID-19 status, age in years and sex were almost always included in the sample metadata. The samples were drawn from the first 160 participants of the ongoing ImmuneRACE study and from roughly 1,300 subjects provided by 6 global collaborators. The dataset comprised deeply sampled blood TCRbeta repertoires from subjects exposed to, actively infected with, or recovered from COVID-19. The repertoires were released in a freely available public database meant as a resource for research on the immune response to SARS-CoV-2. The prospective study material was composed of cDNA or gDNA derived from T cells, B-cell-depleted T cells, or PBMCs. Where HLA class I and class II types were available, the types were taken from metadata supplied by the sample provider, not from assay-based typing.

TCRbeta CDR3 regions were amplified from genomic DNA using the immunoSEQ Assay, a bias-controlled multiplex PCR. In the authors' own workflow: The number of nucleated cells in each sample was estimated from the amplification of reference gene primers within the assay. To quantify the absolute abundance of each unique TCRbeta CDR3 rearrangement, sequence reads were collapsed and filtered. Productive Simpson clonality was computed per sample as the square root of Simpson's diversity index over productive rearrangements. The clones in this table, taken by TCRdb from immuneACCESS, are in-frame only. Not every clone is retained; where verified, under half of the shortfall comes from an unresolved V gene, and the cause of the rest is unknown. Clone size and V and J calls were adopted from that table, with D and trimming inferred from the DNA. The sample table records some 370,000 clones; about 89% of these occur just once. More than 9% of the sample is held by the ten biggest clonotypes.

Beyond this particular receptor, the publication reports: Clinical and demographic metadata were provided uncurated, with the amount varying by source and participant.

This clone was found once. Its target antigen remains unknown. No much larger clone is present one base from it, and per-base qualities are unavailable. From a lookup of the germline V gene, CDR1 and CDR2 are SGDLS and YYNGEE. The V and J ends are trimmed by 4 bases and 8 bases, leaving 6 bases between them. Including the terminal cysteine and phenylalanine, the CDR3 comprises 11 residues. Here the CDR3 DNA is all that survives: 33 bases in frame from base 1. One collaborating source in Seattle enrolled patients during active infection and followed them longitudinally through the course of disease. The collaborating institutions used their own protocols to collect whole blood in K2EDTA tubes. For TCRbeta analysis, collaborator samples were shipped as frozen whole blood, as isolated PBMCs, or as DNA extracted from either sample type.

The chain is made from TRBV9 and TRBJ2-2; no D gene can be assigned with confidence. The sample was peripheral blood. The receptor comes from a young woman with COVID-19, enrolled during active disease. The CDR3 protein: CASSSEGELFF. The nucleotide sequence reads TGTGCCAGCAGCTCGGAGGGGGAGCTGTTTTTT.